What follows are 7 T cell receptor beta chains derived from one specimen sequenced in a study of T cell changes during pregnancy in multiple sclerosis. Sequenced by immunoSEQ multiplex PCR; TCRdb stores in-frame clones only, minus some. The sample holds about 77,000 clones, over 75% seen once. The material sequenced was peripheral blood, taken before pregnancy. Receptors originate from a female donor with multiple sclerosis, enrolled in a pregnancy study.

The chain couples TRBV27 to TRBJ1-2, with a tentative D call TRBD1 (5 bases). Per the germline V gene, CDR1 is MNHEY and CDR2 is SMNVEV (reference sequence). The germline V and J ends were trimmed by 5 bases and 4 bases, with 17 bases remaining between them. The CDR3 has 15 residues. This CDR3 is CASSPTDNLVYGYTF. The CDR3 coding sequence is TGTGCCAGCAGTCCGACAGACAACCTTGTCTATGGCTACACCTTC.

Only a few counts were recorded for this clone. The chain combines TRBV9 with TRBJ1-6; a weak D match, TRBD1 (5 bases). Germline CDR1 and CDR2: SGDLS and YYNGEE. The CDR3 extends over 15 amino acids. Trimming left V 3 bases short and J 9 bases short, with 16 bases between. CDR3 amino acids: CASSGTRLVASPLHF. The CDR3 nucleotides are TGTGCCAGCAGCGGGACAAGGCTGGTCGCTTCACCCCTCCACTTT.

The chain employs TRBV12-1 and TRBJ2-1; the table gives TRBD2 as D, unverified against the DNA. TRBV12-1 is a pseudogene segment. CDR3 size: 16 residues. CDR3 nucleotide sequence: TGTGCCAGCAGCCACGGGGGCGGGGGGGCCTTCAATGAGCAGTTCTTC. Its translation is CASSHGGGGAFNEQFF.

The chain employs TRBV2 and TRBJ2-2; 11 nucleotides match TRBD2. V was clipped by 8 bases and J by 1 base; unmatched bases: 12. There are 18 residues in the CDR3. Germline CDR1 reads SNHLY; CDR2 reads FYNNEI. The CDR3: CASQRRSGGGLNTGELFF. The CDR3 region has the DNA TGTGCCAGCCAGCGGCGTAGCGGGGGGGGACTGAACACCGGGGAGCTGTTTTTT.

This chain links TRBV6-4 with TRBJ2-1; 10 nucleotides agree with TRBD2. There are 16 residues in the CDR3. V was pared by 0 bases and J by 5 bases, with 4 bases of the junction left unmatched. The germline CDR1 and CDR2 sequences are MRHNA and SNTAGT. In DNA, the CDR3 is TGTGCCAGCAGTGACTCGAATAGCGGGGGGCACAATGAGCAGTTCTTC. Protein: CASSDSNSGGHNEQFF.

This clone was detected only once. The gene calls are TRBV7-9 and TRBJ1-2, with 10 bases that match TRBD1. This CDR3 spans 15 amino acids. Germline CDR1 SEHNR, CDR2 FQNEAQ (reference sequence). The V segment lost 1 base and the J segment 8 bases; nucleotides outside the gene matches: 7. The DNA of the CDR3 is TGTGCCAGCAGCTTAGTTGGGGACAGGGGTAGCGGCTACACCTTC. Encoded protein: CASSLVGDRGSGYTF. Variable domain in full (rest from reference TRBV7-9 and TRBJ1-2): DTGVSQNPRHKITKRGQNVTFRCDPISEHNRLYWYRQTLGQGPEFLTYFQNEAQLEKSRLLSDRFSAERPKGSFSTLEIQRTEQGDSAMYLCASSLVGDRGSGYTFGSGTRLTVV.

The V call is TRBV6-1, the J call TRBJ1-5; 7 nucleotides match TRBD1. From germline, CDR1 is MNHNS and CDR2 SASEGT. V dropped 4 bases and J dropped 3; count of bases not matched to a gene: 6. The CDR3 loop spans 15 amino acids. The CDR3 loop is CASSVFGTANQPQHF. In nucleotides, the CDR3 is TGTGCCAGCAGTGTCTTCGGGACAGCCAATCAGCCCCAGCATTTT.